This T cell receptor beta chain is drawn from a study of radiotherapy plus CTLA-4 blockade in lung cancer. Overall study context: Objective responses occurred in 18% of patients; 31% had disease control.

Findings and caveats of the study: Blood saw expansion of tumor-derived TCR clones after radiotherapy plus ipilimumab. Reports identified early blood T cell clone dynamics, with interferon-beta, as the best response predictor.

Notes on this clone: The antigen is unknown.

V was cut by 11 bases and J by 0 bases, with 13 bases left in between. The CDR3 length is 14 residues. The germline gives CDR1 ENHRY, CDR2 SYGVKD. The repertoire was sequenced with immunoSEQ multiplex PCR; TCRdb's copy has only in-frame clones and lacks some. The sample carries about 45,000 clones, around 76% recorded once. The V and J genes are TRBV10-3 and TRBJ2-2; weak D call: TRBD1 (6 bases). This specimen consisted of peripheral blood, obtained from a patient treated with radiotherapy plus ipilimumab. The TCR was taken from a human donor with non-small cell lung cancer who had stable disease on radiotherapy plus ipilimumab. CDR3 DNA: TGTGCCGTTTCGGACAGCACGAACACCGGGGAGCTGTTTTTT. Translating it yields CAVSDSTNTGELFF.